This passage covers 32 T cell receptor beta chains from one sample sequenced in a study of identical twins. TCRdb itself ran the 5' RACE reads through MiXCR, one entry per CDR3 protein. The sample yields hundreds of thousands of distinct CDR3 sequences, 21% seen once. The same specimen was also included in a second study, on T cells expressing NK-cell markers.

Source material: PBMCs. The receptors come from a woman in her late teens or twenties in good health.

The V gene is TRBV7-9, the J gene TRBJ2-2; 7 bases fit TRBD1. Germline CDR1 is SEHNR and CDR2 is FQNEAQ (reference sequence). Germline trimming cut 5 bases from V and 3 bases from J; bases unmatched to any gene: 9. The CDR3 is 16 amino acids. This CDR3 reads CASSPTRQGDTGELFF. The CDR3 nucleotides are TGTGCCAGCAGCCCTACCCGACAGGGCGACACCGGGGAGCTGTTTTTT. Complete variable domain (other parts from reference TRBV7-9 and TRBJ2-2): DTGVSQNPRHKITKRGQNVTFRCDPISEHNRLYWYRQTLGQGPEFLTYFQNEAQLEKSRLLSDRFSAERPKGSFSTLEIQRTEQGDSAMYLCASSPTRQGDTGELFFGEGSRLTVL.

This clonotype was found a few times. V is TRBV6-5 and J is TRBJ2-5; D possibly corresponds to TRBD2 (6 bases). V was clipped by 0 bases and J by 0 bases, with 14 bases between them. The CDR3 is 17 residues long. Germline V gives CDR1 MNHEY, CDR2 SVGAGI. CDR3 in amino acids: CASSYSSGSSHQETQYF. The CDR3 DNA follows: TGTGCCAGCAGTTACTCTAGCGGATCTTCCCACCAAGAGACCCAGTACTTC.

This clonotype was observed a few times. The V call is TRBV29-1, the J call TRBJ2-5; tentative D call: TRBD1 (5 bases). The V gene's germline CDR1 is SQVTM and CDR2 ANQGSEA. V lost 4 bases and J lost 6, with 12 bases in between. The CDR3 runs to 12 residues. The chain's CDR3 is CSVGAGMKTQYF. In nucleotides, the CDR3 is TGCAGCGTTGGTGCAGGGATGAAGACCCAGTACTTC.

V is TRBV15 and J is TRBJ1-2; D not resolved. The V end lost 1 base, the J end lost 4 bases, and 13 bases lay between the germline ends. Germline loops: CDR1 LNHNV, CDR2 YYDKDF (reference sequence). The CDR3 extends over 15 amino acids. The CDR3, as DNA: TGTGCCACCAGCAGAGGGTCGGGGTCGAGCTATGGCTACACCTTC. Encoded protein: CATSRGSGSSYGYTF.

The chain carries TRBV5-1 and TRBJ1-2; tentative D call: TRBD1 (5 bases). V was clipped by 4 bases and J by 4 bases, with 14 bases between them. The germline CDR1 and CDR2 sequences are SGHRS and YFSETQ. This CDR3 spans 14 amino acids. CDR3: CASSPMGVTYGYTF. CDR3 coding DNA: TGCGCCAGCAGCCCTATGGGGGTAACCTATGGCTACACCTTC.

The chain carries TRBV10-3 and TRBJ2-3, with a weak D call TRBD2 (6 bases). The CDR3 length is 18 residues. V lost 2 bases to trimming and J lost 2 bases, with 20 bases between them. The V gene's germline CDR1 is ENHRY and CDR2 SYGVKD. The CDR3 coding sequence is TGTGCCATCAGTGAGCCGGGACTTCCGACTTCCCACACAGATACGCAGTATTTT. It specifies CAISEPGLPTSHTDTQYF.

The CDR3 loop is CASSLGQDNTGELFF. The CDR3 DNA reads TGTGCCAGCAGCTTAGGGCAGGATAACACCGGGGAGCTGTTTTTT. The chain links TRBV7-2 to TRBJ2-2, with D unclear. The CDR3 has 15 amino acids. V was trimmed by 1 base and J by 2 bases, leaving 8 bases between them. The V gene's germline CDR1 is SGHTA and CDR2 FQGNSA. Supplemented by reference TRBV7-2 and TRBJ2-2, the full variable domain reads GAGVSQSPSNKVTEKGKDVELRCDPISGHTALYWYRQSLGQGLEFLIYFQGNSAPDKSGLPSDRFSAERTGGSVSTLTIQRTQQEDSAVYLCASSLGQDNTGELFFGEGSRLTVL.

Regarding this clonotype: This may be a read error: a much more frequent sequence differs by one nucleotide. The CDR3 DNA reads as TGTGCCAGCGGTTTAAACGGGGGGGAGACCCAGTACTTC. Translated, it gives CASGLNGGETQYF. The chain recombines TRBV12-3 or TRBV12-4 with TRBJ2-5; 7 bases are a match to TRBD2. The CDR3 consists of 13 residues.

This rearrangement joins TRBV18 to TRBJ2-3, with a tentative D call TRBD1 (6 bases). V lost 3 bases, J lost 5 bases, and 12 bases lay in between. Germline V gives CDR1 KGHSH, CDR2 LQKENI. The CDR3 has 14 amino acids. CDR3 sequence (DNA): TGTGCCAGCTCACCGTCCGGACAGCAAGATACGCAGTATTTT. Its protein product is CASSPSGQQDTQYF. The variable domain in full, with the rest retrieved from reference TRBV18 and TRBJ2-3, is NAGVMQNPRHLVRRRGQEARLRCSPMKGHSHVYWYRQLPEEGLKFMVYLQKENIIDESGMPKERFSAEFPKEGPSILRIQQVVRGDSAAYFCASSPSGQQDTQYFGPGTRLTVL.

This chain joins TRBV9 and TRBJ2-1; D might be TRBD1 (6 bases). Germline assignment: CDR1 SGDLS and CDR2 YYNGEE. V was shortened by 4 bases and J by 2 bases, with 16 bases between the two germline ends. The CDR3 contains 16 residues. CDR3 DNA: TGTGCCAGCAGCTCCGGCGGCAGGGGAGCCTACAATGAGCAGTTCTTC. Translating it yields CASSSGGRGAYNEQFF.

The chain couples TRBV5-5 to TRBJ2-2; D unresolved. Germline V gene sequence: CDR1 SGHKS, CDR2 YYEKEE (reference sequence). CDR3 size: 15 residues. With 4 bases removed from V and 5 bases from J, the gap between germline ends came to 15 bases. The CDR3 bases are TGTGCCAGCAGCCTCTCTAGACTCGCAACCGGGGAGCTGTTTTTT. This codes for CASSLSRLATGELFF.

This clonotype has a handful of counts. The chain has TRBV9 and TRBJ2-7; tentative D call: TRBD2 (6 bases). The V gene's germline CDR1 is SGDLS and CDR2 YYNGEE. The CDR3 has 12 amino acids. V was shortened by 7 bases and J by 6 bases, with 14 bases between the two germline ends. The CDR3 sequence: CASGVLGGEQYF. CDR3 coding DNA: TGTGCCAGCGGAGTCCTGGGAGGCGAGCAGTACTTC.

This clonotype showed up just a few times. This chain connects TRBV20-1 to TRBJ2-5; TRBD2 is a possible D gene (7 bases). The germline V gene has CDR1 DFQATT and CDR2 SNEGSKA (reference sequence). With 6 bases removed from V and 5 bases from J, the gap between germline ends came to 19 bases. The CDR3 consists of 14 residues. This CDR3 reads CSATFRGARETQYF. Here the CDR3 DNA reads TGCAGTGCCACCTTCCGGGGGGCCAGGGAGACCCAGTACTTC.

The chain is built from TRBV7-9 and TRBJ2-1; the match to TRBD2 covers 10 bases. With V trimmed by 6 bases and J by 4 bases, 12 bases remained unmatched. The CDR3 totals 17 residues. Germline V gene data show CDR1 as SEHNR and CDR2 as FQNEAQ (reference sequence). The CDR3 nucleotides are TGTGCCAGCAGTTCTAGCGGGAGTAAACCCCCTTACAATGAGCAGTTCTTC. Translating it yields CASSSSGSKPPYNEQFF.

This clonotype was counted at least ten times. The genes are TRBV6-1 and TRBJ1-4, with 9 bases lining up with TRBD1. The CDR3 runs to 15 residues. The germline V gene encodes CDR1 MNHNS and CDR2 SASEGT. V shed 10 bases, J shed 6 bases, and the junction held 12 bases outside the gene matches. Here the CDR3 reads CATRDRAIEYEKLFF. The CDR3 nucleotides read TGTGCCACCCGGGACAGGGCAATTGAGTATGAAAAACTGTTTTTT.

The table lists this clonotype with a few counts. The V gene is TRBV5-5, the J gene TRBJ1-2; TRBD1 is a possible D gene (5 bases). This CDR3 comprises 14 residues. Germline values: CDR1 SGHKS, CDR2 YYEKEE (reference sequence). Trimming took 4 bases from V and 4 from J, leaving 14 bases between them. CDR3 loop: CASSPLRGSYGYTF. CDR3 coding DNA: TGTGCCAGCAGCCCACTAAGGGGCAGCTATGGCTACACCTTC.

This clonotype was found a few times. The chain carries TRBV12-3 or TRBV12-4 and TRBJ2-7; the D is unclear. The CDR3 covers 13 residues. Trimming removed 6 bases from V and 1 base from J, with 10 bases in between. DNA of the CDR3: TGTGCCAGCAGCTCGACCGATTCCTACGAGCAGTACTTC. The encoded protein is CASSSTDSYEQYF.

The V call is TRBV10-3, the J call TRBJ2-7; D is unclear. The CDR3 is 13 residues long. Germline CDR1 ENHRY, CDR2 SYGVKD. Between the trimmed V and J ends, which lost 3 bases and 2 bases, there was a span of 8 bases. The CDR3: CAISDGQAYEQYF. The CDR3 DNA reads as TGTGCCATCAGTGATGGGCAGGCCTACGAGCAGTACTTC.

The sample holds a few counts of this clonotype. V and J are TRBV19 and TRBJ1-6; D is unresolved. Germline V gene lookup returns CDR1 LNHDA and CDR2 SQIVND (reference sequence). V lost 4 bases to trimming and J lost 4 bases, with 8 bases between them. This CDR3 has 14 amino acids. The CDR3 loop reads CASSTTEYNSPLHF. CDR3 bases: TGTGCCAGTAGTACTACTGAATATAATTCACCCCTCCACTTT. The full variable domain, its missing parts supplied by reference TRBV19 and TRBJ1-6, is DGGITQSPKYLFRKEGQNVTLSCEQNLNHDAMYWYRQDPGQGLRLIYYSQIVNDFQKGDIAEGYSVSREKKESFPLTVTSAQKNPTAFYLCASSTTEYNSPLHFGNGTRLTVT.

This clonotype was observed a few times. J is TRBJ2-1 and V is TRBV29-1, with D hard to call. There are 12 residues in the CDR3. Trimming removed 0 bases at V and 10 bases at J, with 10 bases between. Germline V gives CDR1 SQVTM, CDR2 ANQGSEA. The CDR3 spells CSVEELRTEQFF. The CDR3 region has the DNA TGCAGCGTTGAAGAATTAAGAACGGAGCAGTTCTTC.

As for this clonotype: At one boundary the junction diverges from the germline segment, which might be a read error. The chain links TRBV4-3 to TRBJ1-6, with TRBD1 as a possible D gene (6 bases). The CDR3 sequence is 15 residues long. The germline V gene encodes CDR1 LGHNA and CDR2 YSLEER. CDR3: CACSQVGRGHSPLHF. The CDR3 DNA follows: TGCGCCTGCAGCCAAGTTGGCAGGGGTCATTCACCCCTCCACTTT.

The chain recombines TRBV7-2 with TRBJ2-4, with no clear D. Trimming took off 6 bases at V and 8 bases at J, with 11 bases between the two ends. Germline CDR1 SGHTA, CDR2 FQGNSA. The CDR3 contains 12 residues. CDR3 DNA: TGTGCCAGCAGTACTGTCGTCCACATTCAGTACTTC. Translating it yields CASSTVVHIQYF.

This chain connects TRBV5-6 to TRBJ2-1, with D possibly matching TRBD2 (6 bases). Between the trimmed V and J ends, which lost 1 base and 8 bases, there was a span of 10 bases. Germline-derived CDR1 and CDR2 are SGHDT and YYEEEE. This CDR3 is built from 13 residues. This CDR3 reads CASSLSPGDEQFF. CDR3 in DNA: TGTGCCAGCAGCTTGTCTCCGGGAGATGAGCAGTTCTTC.

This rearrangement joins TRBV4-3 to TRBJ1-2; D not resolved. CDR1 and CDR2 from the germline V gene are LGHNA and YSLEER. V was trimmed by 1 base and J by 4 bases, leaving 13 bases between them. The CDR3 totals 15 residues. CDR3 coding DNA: TGCGCCAGCAGCCAAGGAAAGTACTGGGGCTATGGCTACACCTTC. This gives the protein CASSQGKYWGYGYTF.

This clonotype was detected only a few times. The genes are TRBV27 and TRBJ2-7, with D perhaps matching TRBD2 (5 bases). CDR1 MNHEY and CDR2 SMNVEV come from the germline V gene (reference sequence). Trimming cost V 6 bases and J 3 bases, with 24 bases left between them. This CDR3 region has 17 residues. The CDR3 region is CASRSPKGSSSDYEQYF. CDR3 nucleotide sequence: TGTGCCAGCAGGTCTCCCAAGGGTTCTAGCTCCGACTACGAGCAGTACTTC.

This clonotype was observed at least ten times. The CDR3, as DNA: TGTGCCAGCAGTTTACTAGCCGGAGAGACCCAGTACTTC. Translation gives CASSLLAGETQYF. This chain links TRBV12-3 or TRBV12-4 with TRBJ2-5, with a possible D match to TRBD2 (5 bases). The CDR3 runs to 13 residues. Trimming cost V 2 bases and J 4 bases, with 8 bases left between them.

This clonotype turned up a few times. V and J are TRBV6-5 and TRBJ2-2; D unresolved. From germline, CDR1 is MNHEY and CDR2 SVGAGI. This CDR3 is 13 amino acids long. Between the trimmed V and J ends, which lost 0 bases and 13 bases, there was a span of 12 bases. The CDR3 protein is CASSYSRLGRLFF. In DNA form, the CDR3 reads TGTGCCAGCAGTTACTCGAGGTTGGGTAGGCTGTTTTTT.

The CDR3 region is CASSELAKSGELFF. The CDR3 region has the DNA TGTGCCAGCAGTGAACTCGCCAAGTCCGGGGAGCTGTTTTTT. This chain uses TRBV11-2 with TRBJ2-2; D is unresolved. CDR1 and CDR2 from the germline V gene are SGHAT and FQNNGV. The CDR3 is made up of 14 amino acids. Trimming cost V 6 bases and J 6 bases, with 14 bases left between them. Full variable domain (missing parts from reference TRBV11-2 and TRBJ2-2): EAGVAQSPRYKIIEKRQSVAFWCNPISGHATLYWYQQILGQGPKLLIQFQNNGVVDDSQLPKDRFSAERLKGVDSTLKIQPAKLEDSAVYLCASSELAKSGELFFGEGSRLTVL.

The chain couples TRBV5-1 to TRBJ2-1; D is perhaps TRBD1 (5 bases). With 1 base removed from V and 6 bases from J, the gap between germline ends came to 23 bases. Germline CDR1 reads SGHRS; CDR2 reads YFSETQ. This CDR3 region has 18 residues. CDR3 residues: CASSLRVVGQGIGNEQFF. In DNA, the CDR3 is TGCGCCAGCAGCTTGAGGGTGGTGGGGCAGGGCATCGGCAATGAGCAGTTCTTC.

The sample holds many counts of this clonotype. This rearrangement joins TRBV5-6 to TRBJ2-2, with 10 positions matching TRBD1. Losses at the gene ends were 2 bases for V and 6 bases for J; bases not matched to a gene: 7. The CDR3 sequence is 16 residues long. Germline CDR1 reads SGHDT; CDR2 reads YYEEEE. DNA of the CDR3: TGTGCCAGCAGCTTCCTCGGACAGGGGGGATCCGGGGAGCTGTTTTTT. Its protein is CASSFLGQGGSGELFF.

The CDR3 DNA sequence: TGCAGTACCCCGGGACTAGCCGACAATGAGCAGTTCTTC. This sequence encodes CSTPGLADNEQFF. The chain combines TRBV20-1 with TRBJ2-1, with 9 bases identical to TRBD2. Germline V CDR1 and CDR2: DFQATT, SNEGSKA (reference sequence). The CDR3 is made up of 13 amino acids. The V and J ends lost 8 bases and 5 bases, in that order; junction bases with no gene match: 7.

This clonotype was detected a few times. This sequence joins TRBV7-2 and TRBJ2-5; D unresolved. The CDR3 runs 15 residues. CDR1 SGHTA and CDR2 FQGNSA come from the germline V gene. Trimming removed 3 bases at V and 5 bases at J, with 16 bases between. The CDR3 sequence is CASSFHSEVVETQYF. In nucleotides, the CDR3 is TGTGCCAGCAGCTTTCACTCCGAAGTAGTCGAGACCCAGTACTTC.